This is a list of T cell receptor beta chains from one sample in a study of T cell responses to AZD1222 COVID-19 vaccine. The repertoire was sequenced with immunoSEQ multiplex PCR; TCRdb's copy has only in-frame clones and lacks some. The sample comprises tens of thousands of clones, 80% to 90% of which are singletons, and around 5.2% rests with the top ten. The sample consisted of peripheral blood, taken on day 0 of AZD1222 vaccination. Source of these receptors: an adult in good health. Both conserved end residues are part of each CDR3. The D gene is left open where the match is weak. Where a row states a size, it is once, few, many or the class of an expanded clone; other rows omit it.

DNA: TGTGCCAGCAGTTACTCGGGGACAGGGCCAAATTCACCCCTCCACTTT
CDR3: CASSYSGTGPNSPLHF
V: TRBV6-5
size: -
D: TRBD1
length: 16
J: TRBJ1-6

DNA: TGTGCCAGTCATCAGGGGTATGGCTACACCTTC
CDR3: CASHQGYGYTF
V: TRBV19
size: -
D: -
length: 11
J: TRBJ1-2

DNA: TGTGCCAGCAGCACGACAGGGGGCGGCGATGAGCAGTTCTTC
CDR3: CASSTTGGGDEQFF
V: TRBV13
size: -
D: TRBD1
length: 14
J: TRBJ2-1

DNA: -
CDR3: CASILEGGSGGGSPLHF
V: TRBV2
size: few
D: -
length: 17
J: TRBJ1-6

DNA: TGTGCCAGCAGTTACGGGGGGACAACAATCGGGAACACCATATATTTT
CDR3: CASSYGGTTIGNTIYF
V: TRBV6-5
size: -
D: -
length: 16
J: TRBJ1-3

DNA: TGTGCCAGCACCGATAACAGGGGGCAGGTGTCACCCCTCCACTTT
CDR3: CASTDNRGQVSPLHF
V: TRBV27
size: -
D: TRBD1
length: 15
J: TRBJ1-6

DNA: TGTGCCAGCAGGTCGGGGGGCACTGGAAACACCATATATTTT
CDR3: CASRSGGTGNTIYF
V: TRBV6-5
size: -
D: -
length: 14
J: TRBJ1-3

DNA: TGCGCCAGCAGCTTGGTGGGTGGGGGCACCCAACGAGGTGGCTACACCTTC
CDR3: CASSLVGGGTQRGGYTF
V: TRBV5-1
size: -
D: -
length: 17
J: TRBJ1-2

DNA: TGCGCCAGCAGCCGTGGGACTAGCGGGCCTGAATACAATGAGCAGTTCTTC
CDR3: CASSRGTSGPEYNEQFF
V: TRBV5-1
size: -
D: TRBD2
length: 17
J: TRBJ2-1

DNA: TGTGCCAGCAGCTTAATCGCTTACAATGAGCAGTTCTTC
CDR3: CASSLIAYNEQFF
V: TRBV7-9
size: -
D: -
length: 13
J: TRBJ2-1

DNA: TGTGCCAGCAGCCAAGTTAGGGGATTCGGCACCGGGGAGCTGTTTTTT
CDR3: CASSQVRGFGTGELFF
V: TRBV3-1/TRBV3-2
size: -
D: -
length: 16
J: TRBJ2-2

DNA: TGTGCCAGCAGCTCCGGACAGAGCTACGAGCAGTACTTC
CDR3: CASSSGQSYEQYF
V: TRBV7-9
size: -
D: -
length: 13
J: TRBJ2-7

DNA: TGTGCCAGCAGTATCGACAGGCTAAACTCACCCCTCCACTTT
CDR3: CASSIDRLNSPLHF
V: TRBV2
size: -
D: -
length: 14
J: TRBJ1-6

DNA: TGTGCCAGCAGTTCAGGGAACACTGAAGCTTTCTTT
CDR3: CASSSGNTEAFF
V: TRBV11-1
size: -
D: -
length: 12
J: TRBJ1-1

DNA: TGCGCCAGCAGCTCGGGACTAGCTTACCAAGAGACCCAGTACTTC
CDR3: CASSSGLAYQETQYF
V: TRBV5-1
size: -
D: TRBD2
length: 15
J: TRBJ2-5

DNA: TGTGCCAGCAGTGAGTGGGGGCGCCAGCCCCAGCATTTT
CDR3: CASSEWGRQPQHF
V: TRBV2
size: -
D: -
length: 13
J: TRBJ1-5

DNA: TGTGCCAGCACGGAACCGATGGGCAATCAGCCCCAGCATTTT
CDR3: CASTEPMGNQPQHF
V: TRBV6-5
size: -
D: -
length: 14
J: TRBJ1-5

DNA: TGTGCCAGCAGTTTGCCAGACTATACAAAAGCTTTCTTT
CDR3: CASSLPDYTKAFF
V: TRBV28
size: -
D: -
length: 13
J: TRBJ1-1

DNA: TGTGCCAGCAGCGTAGTAGGGGGAGGGGACACTGAAGCTTTCTTT
CDR3: CASSVVGGGDTEAFF
V: TRBV9
size: -
D: -
length: 15
J: TRBJ1-1

DNA: TGTGCCAGCAGCCAGGGGACAGCCAAAAACACTGAAGCTTTCTTT
CDR3: CASSQGTAKNTEAFF
V: TRBV6-5
size: -
D: TRBD1
length: 15
J: TRBJ1-1

DNA: TGTGCCAGCAGCTTAGTAGGAGGTTCGAAGGGCTTGAGTCGCTTC
CDR3: CASSLVGGSKGLSRF
V: TRBV11-2
size: -
D: -
length: 15
J: TRBJ1-2

DNA: TGTGCCTCCCGTAGGGCGGACTATGGCTACACCTTC
CDR3: CASRRADYGYTF
V: TRBV2
size: -
D: -
length: 12
J: TRBJ1-2

DNA: TGTGCCAGCAGCCAAACAGGGGCCTACACCTACGAGCAGTACTTC
CDR3: CASSQTGAYTYEQYF
V: TRBV6-5
size: -
D: TRBD1
length: 15
J: TRBJ2-7

DNA: TGTGCCAGCAGGAGCGGGGGCACAGATACGCAGTATTTT
CDR3: CASRSGGTDTQYF
V: TRBV12-3/TRBV12-4
size: once
D: TRBD2
length: 13
J: TRBJ2-3

DNA: TGTGCCAGCAGCTTAGTAGGGGGAACCTATGGCTACACCTTC
CDR3: CASSLVGGTYGYTF
V: TRBV11-2
size: -
D: -
length: 14
J: TRBJ1-2

DNA: TGTGCCAGCAGTACAGGGGAGATCAATCAGCCCCAGCATTTT
CDR3: CASSTGEINQPQHF
V: TRBV19
size: -
D: TRBD1
length: 14
J: TRBJ1-5

DNA: TGTGCCAGCAGCCGTGGGGGACTAGCGGGGACGAACACCGGGGAGCTGTTTTTT
CDR3: CASSRGGLAGTNTGELFF
V: TRBV5-5
size: -
D: TRBD2
length: 18
J: TRBJ2-2

DNA: TGTGCCAGTAGTACGACAGGGAACTATGGCTACACCTTC
CDR3: CASSTTGNYGYTF
V: TRBV19
size: -
D: TRBD1
length: 13
J: TRBJ1-2

DNA: TGTGCCAGCAGCTCGGGCTTTAGGGGAAACACCATATATTTT
CDR3: CASSSGFRGNTIYF
V: TRBV7-9
size: -
D: -
length: 14
J: TRBJ1-3

DNA: TGTGCCAGCAGCTTGGGTTCGGGGAGTAATGAAAAACTGTTTTTT
CDR3: CASSLGSGSNEKLFF
V: TRBV5-4
size: -
D: -
length: 15
J: TRBJ1-4

DNA: TGTGCCAGCAGCCTGGACTTGGTTGGTGAAGCTTTCTTT
CDR3: CASSLDLVGEAFF
V: TRBV14
size: -
D: -
length: 13
J: TRBJ1-1

DNA: TGTGCCATCAGTGGGGACAGCGGCGAGACCCAGTACTTC
CDR3: CAISGDSGETQYF
V: TRBV10-3
size: -
D: TRBD1
length: 13
J: TRBJ2-5

DNA: TGCGCCAGCAGCTTGGTACGCGGACTTATAGAGACCCAGTACTTC
CDR3: CASSLVRGLIETQYF
V: TRBV5-1
size: -
D: -
length: 15
J: TRBJ2-5

DNA: TGTGCCAGTAGTATCGGGACAGGGGTAAACACCATATATTTT
CDR3: CASSIGTGVNTIYF
V: TRBV19
size: -
D: TRBD1
length: 14
J: TRBJ1-3

DNA: TGTGCCAGCAGCTTGGCAGAATATGGCTACACCTTC
CDR3: CASSLAEYGYTF
V: TRBV5-5
size: -
D: -
length: 12
J: TRBJ1-2

DNA: TGTGCCAGCTCAGGAGCTACGGGACAGGGCTCTGGCTACACCTTC
CDR3: CASSGATGQGSGYTF
V: TRBV18
size: -
D: TRBD1
length: 15
J: TRBJ1-2

DNA: TGTGCCAGTAGTATTTGGGGACAGGGGAGCAATCAGCCCCAGCATTTT
CDR3: CASSIWGQGSNQPQHF
V: TRBV19
size: -
D: TRBD1
length: 16
J: TRBJ1-5

DNA: TGTGCCACCAGCAGGGACCCTAGCGGGGGGCCAAGTGTTACGCAGTATTTT
CDR3: CATSRDPSGGPSVTQYF
V: TRBV15
size: -
D: TRBD2
length: 17
J: TRBJ2-3

DNA: TGTGCCAGTCTAGCGGTGATTCAAGAGACCCAGTACTTC
CDR3: CASLAVIQETQYF
V: TRBV2
size: -
D: TRBD2
length: 13
J: TRBJ2-5

DNA: TGTGCCAGCAGCCAGGGGCGGGGGCGATCCTACGAGCAGTACTTC
CDR3: CASSQGRGRSYEQYF
V: TRBV5-6
size: -
D: -
length: 15
J: TRBJ2-7